The following is a TCR beta chain sequence with its context. Its antigen is currently not known. No base qualities exist here, and no much larger clone lies one base off it. This entry belongs to a study of Ad26.COV2.S vaccination and SARS-CoV-2 variants (dated by TCRdb to about 2021). In terms of the full investigation: Donors in the vaccine arm were drawn from COV1001, a multicentre, randomized, double-blind, placebo-controlled phase I-IIa trial testing Ad26.COV2.S in healthy adults. The TCR-sequenced set comprised about 32 samples: some 20 Ad26.COV2.S vaccine recipients, 5 placebo recipients and 8 SARS-CoV-2 convalescent individuals. Dosing of Ad26.COV2.S was intramuscular, at either 5x10^10 or 1x10^11 viral particles, delivered as one shot or as two shots spaced 56 days apart. TCRbeta repertoire sequencing served as the tool for gauging how specific and how broad the SARS-CoV-2-reactive T cell receptors were following Ad26.COV2.S vaccination. Blinding of investigators to trial group allocation was maintained during experiments and outcome assessment. Trial participants were randomized into five groups of five: low-dose or high-dose Ad26.COV2.S given once or twice, or placebo on both occasions. The paper's findings and limits, for the study overall: The study was not powered to compare responses between vaccine doses or regimens. Vaccine and placebo recipients had comparable non-spike TCR breadth, which fits with the vaccine containing only spike. After vaccination, substantial breadth of spike-specific CD8+ and CD4+ T cell responses was reported. Higher spike-specific TCR breadth was observed in Ad26.COV2.S recipients than in placebo recipients (P = 0.0014). It was noted by the authors that total T cell responses may have been underestimated by the TCR breadth and depth analyses.

The sample's treatment or condition, from its label and the paper: about 20 received Ad26.COV2.S at low or high dose, single or two shots; a few received placebo; per-sample allocation not given. For vaccine and placebo recipients, repertoires were sequenced using samples collected on day 63 after the first injection. Between 29 July and 7 August 2020, Cohort 1b enrolled around 25 adults aged 18-55 years at one site in Boston, USA. Ad26.COV2.S consisted of a replication-incompetent adenovirus type 26 vector by which a prefusion-stabilized SARS-CoV-2 spike protein from the original Wuhan strain was expressed. Trimming removed 0 bases from V and 2 bases from J, leaving 7 bases between the germline ends. The CDR3, from cysteine to phenylalanine, totals 14 residues. The DNA shown is the 42-base CDR3, in frame from base 1. Per the germline V gene, LGHNA is the CDR1 and YSLEER is the CDR2. TCRbeta CDR3 regions were sequenced with the immunoSEQ Assay. After extraction, genomic DNA underwent amplification by bias-controlled multiplex PCR, followed by high-throughput sequencing. In the authors' own workflow: Collapsing and filtering of sequences were performed to quantify the absolute abundance of each unique TCRbeta CDR3 region. T cell fraction was estimated by normalizing TCRbeta template counts to usable DNA, which was measured by amplifying reference genes present in all nucleated cells. Repertoire TCRs were annotated as SARS-CoV-2-specific when V gene, CDR3 amino acid sequence and J gene were exactly matched to a known reactive TCR set. The reference SARS-CoV-2 TCR set was derived from MIRA and filtered for enrichment in COVID-19-positive ImmuneCODE repertoires, a step that removed public or cross-reactive TCRs. Using the MIRA antigens, annotated TCRs were further analysed by specific ORF or by position within an ORF. Breadth was defined as annotated unique rearrangements over total unique productive rearrangements; depth was the summed frequency of those rearrangements. Two-sided Wilcoxon rank-sum tests were used to compare TCR breadth between groups. The clones in this table, taken by TCRdb from immuneACCESS, are in-frame only. Not every clone is retained; where verified, under half of the shortfall comes from an unresolved V gene, and the cause of the rest is unknown. That table furnishes V, J and clone size, whereas the DNA furnished D and trimming. The sample data list 360,000 or so clones, and around 87% of these were observed just once. Roughly 3.1% of the sample comes from the top ten.

Rearrangement joined TRBV4-3 to TRBJ1-1; the D gene is unclear. Sample: peripheral blood, taken in a trial of Ad26.COV2.S vaccine versus placebo. The sequence was collected from a person aged 18 to 59 who received the Ad26.COV2.S COVID-19 vaccine or a placebo. The CDR3 region reads CASSQDPANTEAFF. The nucleotide sequence is TGCGCCAGCAGCCAAGATCCAGCTAACACTGAAGCTTTCTTT.